The 19 T cell receptor beta chains listed next were all sequenced from one sample in a study of blood T cell repertoires in COVID-19. Assay used: immunoSEQ multiplex PCR; TCRdb lists only in-frame clones, some missing. This table holds more than 70,000 clones, roughly nine tenths found once. The sample was peripheral blood. These receptors were taken from a woman younger than 30 with acute or convalescent COVID-19.

V usage is TRBV5-5 and J usage is TRBJ2-7; 8 nucleotides match TRBD2. The germline gives CDR1 SGHKS, CDR2 YYEKEE (reference sequence). J lost 2 bases, V lost 5 bases, and 6 bases had no gene match. The length of the CDR3 is 14 residues. CDR3 sequence reads: CASSRAGVPYEQYF. CDR3 sequence (DNA): TGTGCCAGCAGTCGAGCGGGAGTCCCCTACGAGCAGTACTTC.

The sample holds one count of this clone. This chain links TRBV12-3 or TRBV12-4 with TRBJ2-2; D ambiguous. This CDR3 region has 12 residues. V was clipped by 1 base and J by 8 bases, with 5 bases between them. The CDR3 loop is CASSLVRGELFF. For the CDR3, the DNA is TGTGCCAGCAGTTTAGTGAGAGGGGAGCTGTTTTTT.

V and J are TRBV11-2 and TRBJ2-7, with 14 bases lining up with TRBD2. Germline-derived CDR1 and CDR2 are SGHAT and FQNNGV. This CDR3 has 16 residues. J was trimmed by 7 bases and V by 5 bases; bases with no gene match: 10. CDR3 protein: CASSPLGTSGSREQYF. The CDR3, as DNA: TGTGCCAGCAGCCCCCTTGGGACTAGCGGGAGCCGGGAGCAGTACTTC. The whole variable domain, filled in from reference TRBV11-2 and TRBJ2-7, reads EAGVAQSPRYKIIEKRQSVAFWCNPISGHATLYWYQQILGQGPKLLIQFQNNGVVDDSQLPKDRFSAERLKGVDSTLKIQPAKLEDSAVYLCASSPLGTSGSREQYFGPGTRLTVT.

CDR3 bases: TGCGCCAGCAGCCAAGAAGCGCACCAGAACACTGAAGCTTTCTTT. Encoded protein: CASSQEAHQNTEAFF. The chain carries TRBV4-1 and TRBJ1-1, with D hard to call. The CDR3 length is 15 residues. V dropped 0 bases and J dropped 1 base, with 9 bases sitting between them. Germline V gives CDR1 MGHRA, CDR2 YSYEKL.

The chain is built from TRBV6-5 and TRBJ1-5; no clear D gene. V was trimmed by 7 bases and J by 3 bases, leaving 7 bases between them. This CDR3 is 12 amino acids long. In germline, CDR1 is MNHEY, CDR2 SVGAGI. CDR3: CASNSVNQPQHF. The CDR3 DNA reads as TGTGCCAGCAATTCGGTCAATCAGCCCCAGCATTTT.

The chain uses TRBV7-9 and TRBJ2-2; 9 nucleotides line up with TRBD1. CDR3 length equals 15 residues. CDR1 SEHNR and CDR2 FQNEAQ come from the germline V gene (reference sequence). V shed 5 bases, J shed 3 bases, and the junction held 4 bases outside the gene matches. CDR3: CASSQRQGDTGELFF. The CDR3 region has the DNA TGTGCCAGCAGCCAAAGACAGGGGGACACCGGGGAGCTGTTTTTT.

The table lists this clone with a count of one. The V and J genes are TRBV19 and TRBJ1-1, with D perhaps TRBD1 (5 bases). Germline CDR1 reads LNHDA; CDR2 reads SQIVND (reference sequence). The length of the CDR3 is 14 residues. Trimming left V 4 bases short and J 8 bases short, with 17 bases between. This CDR3 reads CASSRGREVGEAFF. DNA of the CDR3: TGTGCCAGTAGTAGGGGACGGGAGGTTGGGGAAGCTTTCTTT.

J is TRBJ1-4 and V is TRBV5-1; 9 bases line up with TRBD1. The germline gives CDR1 SGHRS, CDR2 YFSETQ. This CDR3 comprises 17 residues. V lost 3 bases and J lost 8; bases outside the gene matches: 14. This CDR3 is CASSSTPGQGSGEKLFF. Here the CDR3 DNA reads TGCGCCAGCAGCTCAACTCCGGGACAGGGTTCGGGGGAAAAACTGTTTTTT.

The chain recombines TRBV28 with TRBJ1-1; 10 bases map to TRBD1. Germline assignment: CDR1 MDHEN and CDR2 SYDVKM. CDR3 length: 15 residues. V lost 6 bases, J lost 4 bases, and 8 bases stayed unmatched. The CDR3 region is CASSTPGTGVTEAFF. CDR3 sequence (DNA): TGTGCCAGCAGCACCCCCGGGACAGGGGTCACTGAAGCTTTCTTT. The full variable domain, rest sourced from reference TRBV28 and TRBJ1-1, is DVKVTQSSRYLVKRTGEKVFLECVQDMDHENMFWYRQDPGLGLRLIYFSYDVKMKEKGDIPEGYSVSREKKERFSLILESASTNQTSMYLCASSTPGTGVTEAFFGQGTRLTVV.

CDR3 bases: TGCGCCAGCAGTCAATCAGAGACAGGGGCCGATCAGCCCCAGCATTTT. This gives the protein CASSQSETGADQPQHF. This rearrangement joins TRBV23-1 to TRBJ1-5, with 8 bases that match TRBD1. TRBV23-1 is an ORF, and what it does is uncertain. CDR3 length equals 16 residues. With 0 bases clipped from V and 5 bases from J, the junction kept 6 bases outside the gene matches.

In this sample, this clone turned up once. This chain joins TRBV7-6 and TRBJ1-5; tentatively, D is TRBD1 (6 bases). Germline CDR1 is SGHVS and CDR2 is FNYEAQ. CDR3 length equals 16 residues. Deletions cut 5 bases from V and 3 bases from J, with 17 bases between. The CDR3 region is CASSPMAGGFNQPQHF. The CDR3 DNA reads TGTGCCAGCAGCCCTATGGCGGGGGGCTTCAATCAGCCCCAGCATTTT. The whole variable domain, filled in from reference TRBV7-6 and TRBJ1-5, reads GAGVSQSPRYKVTKRGQDVALRCDPISGHVSLYWYRQALGQGPEFLTYFNYEAQQDKSGLPNDRFSAERPEGSISTLTIQRTEQRDSAMYRCASSPMAGGFNQPQHFGDGTRLSIL.

This rearrangement joins TRBV3-1 (or the pseudogene TRBV3-2) to TRBJ1-3; no clear D gene. Germline values: CDR1 LGHDT, CDR2 YNNKEL (reference sequence). The V end was cut by 4 bases, the J end by 4 bases, with 11 bases between. The CDR3 runs to 14 residues. Written as DNA, the CDR3 is TGTGCCAGCAGCCCTCGGGTGTACGGAAACACCATATATTTT. Its translation is CASSPRVYGNTIYF.

This clone appeared a few times. The chain has TRBV5-5 and TRBJ1-5; 8 nucleotides agree with TRBD1. The CDR3 totals 14 residues. Per germline, CDR1 SGHKS and CDR2 YYEKEE (reference sequence). V lost 4 bases, J lost 5 bases, and 5 bases stayed unmatched. The CDR3: CASSRATGDQPQHF. The CDR3 DNA sequence: TGTGCCAGCAGCCGAGCGACAGGGGATCAGCCCCAGCATTTT.

This clone was seen a few times. This chain links TRBV7-9 with TRBJ2-1; the D gene is possibly TRBD1 (6 bases). Deletions cut 2 bases from V and 0 bases from J, with 11 bases between. Germline assignment: CDR1 SEHNR and CDR2 FQNEAQ (reference sequence). The CDR3 runs 16 residues. The CDR3 DNA is TGTGCCAGCAGCTTATCCGGCAGGGGCTCCTACAATGAGCAGTTCTTC. It translates to CASSLSGRGSYNEQFF.

The genes are TRBV7-9 and TRBJ1-4, with 9 nucleotides matching TRBD1. The trim removed 1 base at V and 7 bases at J, leaving 10 bases unmatched. The CDR3 covers 17 residues. Germline loops: CDR1 SEHNR, CDR2 FQNEAQ (reference sequence). CDR3 region: CASSLVITGTGSEKLFF. DNA for the CDR3: TGTGCCAGCAGCTTAGTTATTACCGGGACAGGGAGTGAAAAACTGTTTTTT.

The J gene is TRBJ2-1, the V gene TRBV20-1, with 7 bases identical to TRBD2. The CDR3 covers 15 residues. The junction had 11 bases not matched to a gene; V was cut back by 3 bases and J by 6 bases. Germline-derived CDR1 and CDR2 are DFQATT and SNEGSKA (reference sequence). The CDR3 here is CSASRASGYANEQFF. The CDR3 bases are TGCAGTGCTAGTCGCGCTAGCGGATACGCCAATGAGCAGTTCTTC.

The rearrangement joins TRBV19 to TRBJ1-2; 10 positions agree with TRBD1. This CDR3 has 15 amino acids. The germline V gene has CDR1 LNHDA and CDR2 SQIVND (reference sequence). V trimming: 5 bases; J trimming: 2 bases; junction bases outside the gene matches: 5. CDR3 DNA sequence: TGTGCCAGTAGTGCAGACAGGGGGCTGAACTATGGCTACACCTTC. Translating gives CASSADRGLNYGYTF.

The J gene is TRBJ2-7, the V gene TRBV11-2, with 9 bases matching TRBD1. CDR1 is SGHAT, CDR2 FQNNGV, per germline. The V segment lost 5 bases and the J segment 7 bases; nucleotides outside the gene matches: 9. This CDR3 region has 14 residues. Here the CDR3 reads CASSPAQGAREQYF. The CDR3 DNA is TGTGCCAGCAGCCCCGCACAGGGGGCTAGAGAGCAGTACTTC.

This chain joins TRBV3-1 (or the pseudogene TRBV3-2) and TRBJ1-1, with 7 nucleotides matching TRBD1. With V trimmed by 4 bases and J by 3 bases, 5 bases remained unmatched. This CDR3 is built from 14 residues. Germline V CDR1 and CDR2: LGHDT, YNNKEL (reference sequence). As DNA, the CDR3 is TGTGCCAGCAGCCGAGTTGACAGGGACACTGAAGCTTTCTTT. It encodes CASSRVDRDTEAFF.